The 18 T cell receptor beta chains below were found in one sample sequenced in a study of spatial heterogeneity in lung cancer. TCRdb re-called the 5' RACE reads through MiXCR, storing one row per CDR3 protein. Altogether under 85,000 distinct CDR3 sequences are present, about 8% being singletons, with the ten largest covering almost 7%. As to time point: sample taken at primary tumor resection. The material was PBMCs, obtained at surgery. These receptors were collected from a male donor with early-stage non-small cell lung cancer.

There are many counts of this clonotype. The chain has TRBV12-3 or TRBV12-4 and TRBJ1-5; D gene uncertain. V was clipped by 1 base and J by 7 bases, with 14 bases between them. This CDR3 is built from 15 residues. CDR3 in DNA: TGTGCCAGCAGTTTAGGCCCAACAGTGGGACAGCCCCAGCATTTT. Translating it yields CASSLGPTVGQPQHF.

This clonotype has ten or more counts. V usage is TRBV7-9 and J usage is TRBJ2-7; D not certain. Trimming left V 1 base short and J 7 bases short, with 8 bases between. Germline V gives CDR1 SEHNR, CDR2 FQNEAQ (reference sequence). The CDR3 covers 12 residues. CDR3 protein: CASSLGLGEQYF. In DNA, the CDR3 is TGTGCCAGCAGCTTAGGCCTGGGGGAGCAGTACTTC.

This clonotype was detected many times. The chain is built from TRBV12-3 or TRBV12-4 and TRBJ2-5; possible D gene TRBD2, 5 bases. The CDR3 is made up of 15 amino acids. V was clipped by 5 bases and J by 0 bases, with 13 bases between them. CDR3 sequence reads: CASSRVQRYQETQYF. Here the CDR3 DNA reads TGTGCCAGCAGTCGCGTCCAGCGGTACCAAGAGACCCAGTACTTC.

In its sample, this clonotype was seen many times. The chain links TRBV20-1 to TRBJ2-6; D is uncertain. Trimming stripped 6 bases from V and 0 bases from J, with 9 bases between. CDR3 length: 14 amino acids. Germline V gene sequence: CDR1 DFQATT, CDR2 SNEGSKA (reference sequence). This CDR3 reads CSAGPASGANVLTF. The CDR3 bases are TGCAGTGCAGGGCCGGCCTCTGGGGCCAACGTCCTGACTTTC.

On this clonotype itself: A read error is possible here, since a much larger clone lies one base away. CDR3 DNA: TGTGCCATCAGTCCGGACAGGGGGTATAATGAGCAGTTCTTC. It yields the protein CAISPDRGYNEQFF. The J gene is TRBJ2-1, the V gene TRBV10-3; the match to TRBD1 covers 10 bases. V gave up 5 bases and J gave up 7 bases; unmatched junction bases: 5. The germline CDR1 and CDR2 sequences are ENHRY and SYGVKD. The CDR3 is made up of 14 amino acids.

V gene TRBV27 combines with J gene TRBJ2-3, with D perhaps matching TRBD2 (7 bases). The CDR3 spans 15 residues. Germline V gives CDR1 MNHEY, CDR2 SMNVEV (reference sequence). V lost 3 bases, J lost 3 bases, and 13 bases lay in between. CDR3 bases: TGTGCCAGCAGTTTCGGAGGGAGGGGGACAGATACGCAGTATTTT. This gives the protein CASSFGGRGTDTQYF.

This clonotype has ten or more counts. The chain couples TRBV19 to TRBJ1-5; D uncertain. V gave up 3 bases and J gave up 2 bases, with 2 bases separating them. This CDR3 contains 12 residues. Germline V gene lookup returns CDR1 LNHDA and CDR2 SQIVND (reference sequence). The CDR3 DNA is TGTGCCAGTAGTATCGGCAATCAGCCCCAGCATTTT. Translated: CASSIGNQPQHF.

This clonotype was counted many times. The chain couples TRBV27 to TRBJ2-1, with D unresolved. There are 12 residues in the CDR3. The ends were cut back, 6 bases at V and 5 bases at J, with 8 bases in the middle. The V gene's germline CDR1 is MNHEY and CDR2 SMNVEV (reference sequence). CDR3 in amino acids: CASSRPNNEQFF. DNA of the CDR3: TGTGCCAGCAGCCGCCCTAACAATGAGCAGTTCTTC.

The genes are TRBV25-1 and TRBJ2-1, with 7 bases fitting TRBD2. Germline V gene lookup returns CDR1 MGHDK and CDR2 SYGVNS. V was clipped by 1 base and J by 6 bases; unmatched bases: 6. The CDR3 spans 15 residues. Here the CDR3 reads CASSEWGRTSNEQFF. The CDR3 region has the DNA TGTGCCAGCAGTGAATGGGGTCGGACTAGCAATGAGCAGTTCTTC.

This clonotype has only a few counts. The genes are TRBV30 and TRBJ2-3; 13 bases match TRBD2. The germline V gene has CDR1 GTSNPN and CDR2 SVGIG (reference sequence). This CDR3 is 18 amino acids long. The V and J ends lost 3 bases and 4 bases, in that order; junction bases with no gene match: 13. The CDR3 spells CAWSPRRTSGSWADTQYF. Written as DNA, the CDR3 is TGTGCCTGGAGCCCCCGGAGGACTAGCGGGAGCTGGGCAGATACGCAGTATTTT. Complete variable domain (other parts from reference TRBV30 and TRBJ2-3): SQTIHQWPATLVQPVGSPLSLECTVEGTSNPNLYWYRQAAGRGLQLLFYSVGIGQISSEVPQNLSASRPQDRQFILSSKKLLLSDSGFYLCAWSPRRTSGSWADTQYFGPGTRLTVL.

This clonotype showed up many times. This chain links TRBV29-1 with TRBJ1-1; TRBD1 is a possible D gene (6 bases). Trimming stripped 2 bases from V and 5 bases from J, with 9 bases between. The germline gives CDR1 SQVTM, CDR2 ANQGSEA. The CDR3 length is 12 residues. In DNA form, the CDR3 reads TGCAGCGTTGAAAGGGGGACTACTGAAGCTTTCTTT. It is translated as CSVERGTTEAFF.

This chain uses TRBV20-1 with TRBJ2-4; D might be TRBD2 (6 bases). The germline gives CDR1 DFQATT, CDR2 SNEGSKA (reference sequence). V was pared by 5 bases and J by 6 bases, with 11 bases between. The CDR3 covers 12 residues. The chain's CDR3 is CSASGTSNIQYF. As DNA, the CDR3 is TGCAGTGCTTCCGGGACTTCAAACATTCAGTACTTC.

This clonotype occurred a few times. This sequence joins TRBV2 and TRBJ1-6; no reliable D call. The germline V and J ends were trimmed by 7 bases and 8 bases, with 12 bases remaining between them. The germline gives CDR1 SNHLY, CDR2 FYNNEI. This CDR3 is 13 amino acids long. The CDR3 is CASTTGPDSPLHF. The CDR3 DNA reads as TGTGCCAGCACGACCGGCCCTGATTCACCCCTCCACTTT.

The V gene is TRBV2, the J gene TRBJ1-2; unclear D gene. The CDR3 runs 13 residues. Trimming removed 4 bases at V and 6 bases at J, with 12 bases between. CDR1 and CDR2 (germline): SNHLY, FYNNEI. CDR3 amino acids: CASSGFEIDGYTF. The CDR3 DNA follows: TGTGCCAGCAGTGGTTTTGAAATAGATGGCTACACCTTC.

This chain links TRBV14 with TRBJ2-7; 7 bases match TRBD1. The germline V gene encodes CDR1 SGHDN and CDR2 FVKESK. CDR3 length: 14 amino acids. With V trimmed by 4 bases and J by 2 bases, 5 bases remained unmatched. As DNA, the CDR3 is TGTGCCAGCAGCCCACGGACAGGCCCCTACGAGCAGTACTTC. This codes for CASSPRTGPYEQYF.

The chain employs TRBV7-2 and TRBJ2-2; D remains ambiguous. This CDR3 region has 14 residues. V was shortened by 5 bases and J by 7 bases, with 14 bases between the two germline ends. The germline gives CDR1 SGHTA, CDR2 FQGNSA. The CDR3 DNA sequence: TGTGCCAGCAGCGCCGGATTTATTTTCGGGGAGCTGTTTTTT. This sequence encodes CASSAGFIFGELFF.

This chain joins TRBV27 and TRBJ1-4, with a tentative D call TRBD1 (6 bases). This CDR3 region has 14 residues. Between the trimmed V and J ends, which lost 3 bases and 7 bases, there was a span of 12 bases. Per the germline V gene, CDR1 is MNHEY and CDR2 is SMNVEV (reference sequence). CDR3 sequence: CASSFYRAGEKLFF. The CDR3 coding sequence is TGTGCCAGCAGTTTTTACAGGGCGGGTGAAAAACTGTTTTTT.

The chain couples TRBV20-1 to TRBJ2-5, with TRBD1 matching 10 bases. CDR1 is DFQATT and CDR2 is SNEGSKA in the germline V gene (reference sequence). CDR3 length: 13 residues. Trimming cost V 6 bases and J 4 bases; bases outside gene matches: 5. CDR3 DNA sequence: TGCAGTGCGCCTAGGGACAGGGGAGAGACCCAGTACTTC. Translating gives CSAPRDRGETQYF.